These 20 T cell receptor beta chains were all obtained from the same sample, sequenced in a study of cytomegalovirus exposure and HLA in healthy donors. Primers for the PCR totalled 60 Vbeta and 13 Jbeta. Measured with immunoSEQ multiplex PCR; TCRdb has only the in-frame clones, and not every one. The table lists 95,000 to 110,000 clones, 77% of them singletons. Material: PBMCs. These receptors were taken from a male donor in good health and CMV-seronegative.

The V and J genes are TRBV4-2 and TRBJ1-4; 9 bases match TRBD1. This CDR3 spans 19 amino acids. The germline V gene has CDR1 LGHNA and CDR2 YNFKEQ. V lost 0 bases, J lost 0 bases, and 8 bases stayed unmatched. CDR3 in amino acids: CASSQDLAGQGTTNEKLFF. The CDR3, as DNA: TGTGCCAGCAGCCAAGATCTAGCCGGACAGGGGACAACTAATGAAAAACTGTTTTTT.

The genes are TRBV27 and TRBJ1-2; unclear D gene. In germline, CDR1 is MNHEY, CDR2 SMNVEV (reference sequence). The CDR3 contains 14 residues. Trimming cost V 2 bases and J 3 bases, with 10 bases left between them. In DNA form, the CDR3 reads TGTGCCAGCAGTTTAAGTCACGGGGACTATGGCTACACCTTC. Translated, it gives CASSLSHGDYGYTF.

The chain joins TRBV6-1 to TRBJ2-5, with 8 positions matching TRBD1. CDR1 is MNHNS and CDR2 is SASEGT in the germline V gene. The CDR3 consists of 12 residues. Losses at the gene ends were 8 bases for V and 5 bases for J; bases not matched to a gene: 4. As DNA, the CDR3 is TGTGCCAGCCAGGGGGCCAGTGAGACCCAGTACTTC. Protein: CASQGASETQYF.

Here the CDR3 DNA reads TGTGCCAGCTCACTCGGGACTAGCGGGAGTCATTATACGCAGTATTTT. Protein product: CASSLGTSGSHYTQYF. The chain joins TRBV18 to TRBJ2-3, with TRBD2 matching over 14 bases. CDR1 KGHSH and CDR2 LQKENI come from the germline V gene. There are 16 residues in the CDR3. J lost 7 bases, V lost 4 bases, and 7 bases had no gene match.

In DNA form, the CDR3 reads TGTGCCAGCAGCTTATTGGCGGCGGGGGCTGAAGCTTTCTTT. Its translation: CASSLLAAGAEAFF. The chain couples TRBV7-2 to TRBJ1-1; tentatively, D is TRBD1 (5 bases). The CDR3 has 14 amino acids. From germline, CDR1 is SGHTA and CDR2 FQGNSA. V lost 2 bases and J lost 6, with 13 bases in between.

The J gene is TRBJ1-5, the V gene TRBV7-9, with D unclear. The CDR3 is 14 residues long. V dropped 5 bases and J dropped 3 bases, with 11 bases sitting between them. Per the germline V gene, CDR1 is SEHNR and CDR2 is FQNEAQ (reference sequence). The DNA for the CDR3 is TGTGCCAGCAGCACAATACAGAACAATCAGCCCCAGCATTTT. This translates into CASSTIQNNQPQHF.

The genes are TRBV15 and TRBJ2-3, with D possibly matching TRBD2 (6 bases). Germline CDR1 reads LNHNV; CDR2 reads YYDKDF (reference sequence). The V gene lost 1 base and the J gene lost 3 bases, with 17 bases spanning the gap. The CDR3 sequence is 17 residues long. CDR3 coding DNA: TGTGCCACCAGCAGAGGGAGGAGAGCGGGTACAACAGATACGCAGTATTTT. Translating it yields CATSRGRRAGTTDTQYF.

This rearrangement joins TRBV25-1 to TRBJ2-1; TRBD1 aligns across 11 bases. This CDR3 has 15 amino acids. The ends lost 1 base at V and 8 bases at J; junction bases unmatched: 4. Looked up from germline, CDR1 is MGHDK and CDR2 is SYGVNS. The CDR3 sequence: CASSESGTGGDEQFF. The DNA for the CDR3 is TGTGCCAGCAGTGAATCCGGGACAGGGGGGGATGAGCAGTTCTTC.

The chain combines TRBV6-5 with TRBJ1-2, with D possibly matching TRBD1 (6 bases). The V gene's germline CDR1 is MNHEY and CDR2 SVGAGI. This CDR3 region has 16 residues. The ends were cut back, 0 bases at V and 6 bases at J, with 17 bases in the middle. Here the CDR3 reads CASSYSTGGGGNGYTF. The CDR3 nucleotides read TGTGCCAGCAGTTACTCGACGGGTGGGGGGGGCAATGGCTACACCTTC.

The J gene is TRBJ2-7, the V gene TRBV6-4; the D gene is possibly TRBD2 (6 bases). The CDR3 spans 17 residues. V was cut by 6 bases and J by 4 bases, with 25 bases left in between. Germline V gene lookup returns CDR1 MRHNA and CDR2 SNTAGT. The CDR3 DNA is TGTGCCAGCAGGACTAGAATCAAGAAGATGATGGGATACGAGCAGTACTTC. Its translation: CASRTRIKKMMGYEQYF.

The V call is TRBV5-1, the J call TRBJ1-3; 10 nucleotides agree with TRBD1. V gave up 4 bases and J gave up 2 bases; unmatched junction bases: 9. The CDR3 is made up of 17 amino acids. Germline CDR1 SGHRS, CDR2 YFSETQ. CDR3: CASSLEDRGITGNTIYF. In DNA, the CDR3 is TGCGCCAGCAGCCTAGAGGACAGGGGGATCACTGGAAACACCATATATTTT.

This clone was counted only a few times. The J gene is TRBJ2-1, the V gene TRBV27; 12 positions agree with TRBD2. The CDR3 contains 16 residues. Trimming at V came to 3 bases and at J to 8 bases, leaving 8 bases not matched to a gene. Germline loops: CDR1 MNHEY, CDR2 SMNVEV (reference sequence). DNA for the CDR3: TGTGCCAGCAGTTTTTTTTCTAGCGGGAGGGCCCATGAGCAGTTCTTC. Its translation is CASSFFSSGRAHEQFF.

This clone was seen a few times. The V and J genes are TRBV7-9 and TRBJ1-2; 7 bases are shared with TRBD1. CDR3 length: 15 amino acids. Germline CDR1 reads SEHNR; CDR2 reads FQNEAQ (reference sequence). The ends lost 3 bases at V and 1 base at J; junction bases unmatched: 5. The CDR3 nucleotides are TGTGCCAGCAGCTTGACAGGGTCTATTAACTATGGCTACACCTTC. Translating it yields CASSLTGSINYGYTF.

This chain connects TRBV6-6 to TRBJ1-5, with D hard to call. Trimming cost V 10 bases and J 6 bases, with 22 bases left between them. This CDR3 is built from 15 residues. The germline V gene encodes CDR1 MNHNY and CDR2 SVGAGI (reference sequence). CDR3 residues: CATLRGVYEGQPQHF. As DNA, the CDR3 is TGTGCCACCCTCCGGGGAGTCTATGAAGGTCAGCCCCAGCATTTT.

J is TRBJ1-6 and V is TRBV30, with 9 bases that match TRBD1. V shed 4 bases, J shed 9 bases, and the junction held 7 bases outside the gene matches. Germline CDR1 reads GTSNPN; CDR2 reads SVGIG (reference sequence). This CDR3 has 14 residues. CDR3 DNA: TGTGCCTGGAAGGGGACAGGGAGAGGTTCACCCCTCCACTTT. As protein: CAWKGTGRGSPLHF.

As concerns this clone: At one end the junction does not follow the germline gene, possibly because of a read error. Other DNA sequences in the same sample also yield this CDR3. The gene calls are TRBV7-9 and TRBJ1-4; possibly TRBD1 for D (5 bases). The germline V gene encodes CDR1 SEHNR and CDR2 FQNEAQ (reference sequence). This CDR3 comprises 15 residues. CDR3 region: CASSSGDATNEKLFF. In DNA form, the CDR3 reads TGTGCTAGCAGCTCGGGGGATGCAACTAATGAAAAACTGTTTTTT.

V gene TRBV5-1 combines with J gene TRBJ1-1; TRBD1 matches 8 bases. Germline V lookup: CDR1 SGHRS, CDR2 YFSETQ. The CDR3 has 16 residues. The V gene end was trimmed by 3 bases and the J gene end by 3 bases; junction bases not matched to a gene: 10. CDR3 bases: TGCGCCAGCAGCTCGGCCTCAGGGGGCGTTGACACTGAAGCTTTCTTT. Residues: CASSSASGGVDTEAFF.

The chain joins TRBV14 to TRBJ1-2; TRBD1 agrees at 8 bases. The CDR3 spans 15 residues. Losses at the gene ends were 0 bases for V and 5 bases for J; bases not matched to a gene: 5. Looked up from germline, CDR1 is SGHDN and CDR2 is FVKESK. This CDR3 reads CASSQDPGGAYGYTF. The DNA of the CDR3 is TGTGCCAGCAGCCAAGATCCAGGGGGCGCTTATGGCTACACCTTC. Based on the CDR3 plus reference TRBV14 and TRBJ1-2, the full variable domain is EAGVTQFPSHSVIEKGQTVTLRCDPISGHDNLYWYRRVMGKEIKFLLHFVKESKQDESGMPNNRFLAERTGGTYSTLKVQPAELEDSGVYFCASSQDPGGAYGYTFGSGTRLTVV.

Here the CDR3 reads CASSQGHLSYEQYF. DNA of the CDR3: TGTGCCAGCTCGCAGGGTCATTTGTCCTACGAGCAGTACTTC. The chain links TRBV18 to TRBJ2-7; the D gene is possibly TRBD1 (5 bases). This CDR3 comprises 14 residues. The V gene lost 6 bases and the J gene lost 1 base, with 13 bases spanning the gap. Germline V gives CDR1 KGHSH, CDR2 LQKENI.

The V and J genes are TRBV21-1 and TRBJ1-1. TRBV21-1 is reported as a pseudogene. The length of the CDR3 is 13 residues. This chain's CDR3 is CASSKRDRTEAFF. The CDR3 DNA is TGTGCCAGCAGCAAGCGGGATCGGACTGAAGCTTTCTTT.